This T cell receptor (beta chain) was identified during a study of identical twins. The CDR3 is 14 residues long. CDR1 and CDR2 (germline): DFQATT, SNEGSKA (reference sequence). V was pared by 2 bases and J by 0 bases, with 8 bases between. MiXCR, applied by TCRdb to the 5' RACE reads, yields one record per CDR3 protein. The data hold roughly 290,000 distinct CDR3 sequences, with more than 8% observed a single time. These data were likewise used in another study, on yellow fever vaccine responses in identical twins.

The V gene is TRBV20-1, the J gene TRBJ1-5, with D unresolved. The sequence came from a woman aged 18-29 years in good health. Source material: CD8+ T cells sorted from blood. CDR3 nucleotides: TGCAGTGCTAGACAGGACTATAGCAATCAGCCCCAGCATTTT. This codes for CSARQDYSNQPQHF.